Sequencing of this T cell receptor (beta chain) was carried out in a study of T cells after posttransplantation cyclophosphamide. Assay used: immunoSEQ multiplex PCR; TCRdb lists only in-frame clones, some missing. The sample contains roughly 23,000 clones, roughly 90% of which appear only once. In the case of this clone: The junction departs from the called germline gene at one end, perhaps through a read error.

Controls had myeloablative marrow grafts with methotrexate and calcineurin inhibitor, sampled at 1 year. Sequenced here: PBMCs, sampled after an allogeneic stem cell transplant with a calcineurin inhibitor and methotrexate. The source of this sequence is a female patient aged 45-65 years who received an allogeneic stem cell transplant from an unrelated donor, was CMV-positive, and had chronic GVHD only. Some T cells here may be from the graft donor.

CDR3 nucleotide sequence: TGTGCCAGCAGTTTTCGGGGGAGAGCCACAGATGCGCAGTATTTT. The encoded protein is CASSFRGRATDAQYF. The J gene is TRBJ2-3, the V gene TRBV28; D is perhaps TRBD2 (6 bases). This CDR3 has 15 residues. In germline, CDR1 is MDHEN, CDR2 SYDVKM.